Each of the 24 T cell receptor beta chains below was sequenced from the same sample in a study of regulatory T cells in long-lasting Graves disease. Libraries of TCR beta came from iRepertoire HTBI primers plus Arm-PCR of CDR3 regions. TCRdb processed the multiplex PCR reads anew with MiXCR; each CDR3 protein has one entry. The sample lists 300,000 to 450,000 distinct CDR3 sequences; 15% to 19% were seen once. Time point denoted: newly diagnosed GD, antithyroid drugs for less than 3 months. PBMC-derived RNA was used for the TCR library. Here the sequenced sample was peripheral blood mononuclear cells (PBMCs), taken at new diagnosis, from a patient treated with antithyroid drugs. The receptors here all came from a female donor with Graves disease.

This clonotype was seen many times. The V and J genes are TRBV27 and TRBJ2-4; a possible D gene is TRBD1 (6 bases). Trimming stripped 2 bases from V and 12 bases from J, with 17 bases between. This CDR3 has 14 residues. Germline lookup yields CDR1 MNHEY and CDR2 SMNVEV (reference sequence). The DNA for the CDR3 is TGTGCCAGCAGTTTAGGGGGCGGATTAAGCACTCAGTACTTC. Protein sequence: CASSLGGGLSTQYF.

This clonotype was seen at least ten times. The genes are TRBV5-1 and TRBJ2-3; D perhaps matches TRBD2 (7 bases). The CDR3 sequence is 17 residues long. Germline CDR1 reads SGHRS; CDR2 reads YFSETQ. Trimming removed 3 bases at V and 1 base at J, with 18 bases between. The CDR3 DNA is TGCGCCAGCAGCTCCCCGACGGGGGCGGGGGGCACAGATACGCAGTATTTT. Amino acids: CASSSPTGAGGTDTQYF.

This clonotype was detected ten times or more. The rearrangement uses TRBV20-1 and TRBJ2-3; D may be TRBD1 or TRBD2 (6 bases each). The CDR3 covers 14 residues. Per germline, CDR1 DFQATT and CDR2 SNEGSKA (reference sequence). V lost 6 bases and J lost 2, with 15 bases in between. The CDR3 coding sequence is TGCAGTGCACCGAAGGGGGGAACCACAGATACGCAGTATTTT. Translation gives CSAPKGGTTDTQYF.

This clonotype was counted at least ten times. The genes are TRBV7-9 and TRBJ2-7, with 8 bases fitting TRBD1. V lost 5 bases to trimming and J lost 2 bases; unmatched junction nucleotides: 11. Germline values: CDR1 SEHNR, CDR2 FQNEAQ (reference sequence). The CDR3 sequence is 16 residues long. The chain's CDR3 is CASSPRGGTGTYEQYF. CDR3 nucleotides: TGTGCCAGCAGCCCTCGGGGCGGGACAGGTACCTACGAGCAGTACTTC.

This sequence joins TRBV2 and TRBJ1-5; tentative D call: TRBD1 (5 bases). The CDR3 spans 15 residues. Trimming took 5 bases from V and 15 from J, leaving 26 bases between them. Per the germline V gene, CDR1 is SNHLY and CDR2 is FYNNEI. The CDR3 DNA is TGTGCCAGCAGTACAACACCCCGGGGCCGGGGGTCCCGGCATTTT. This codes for CASSTTPRGRGSRHF.

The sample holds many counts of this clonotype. CDR3 loop: CASSAERQGAPNYGYTF. The CDR3 nucleotides read TGTGCCAGCAGCGCTGAGCGTCAGGGGGCCCCAAACTATGGCTACACCTTC. The V and J genes are TRBV9 and TRBJ1-2; TRBD1 agrees at 8 bases. Germline CDR1 is SGDLS and CDR2 is YYNGEE. The CDR3 consists of 17 residues. The J segment lost 2 bases and the V segment lost 3 bases, leaving 12 bases of the junction unmatched.

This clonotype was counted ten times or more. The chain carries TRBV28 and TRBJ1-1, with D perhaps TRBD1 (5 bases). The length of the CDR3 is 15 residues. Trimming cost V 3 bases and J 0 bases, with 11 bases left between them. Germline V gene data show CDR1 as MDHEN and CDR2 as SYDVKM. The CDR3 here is CASSFRVGVNTEAFF. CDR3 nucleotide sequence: TGTGCCAGCAGTTTCAGGGTCGGGGTGAACACTGAAGCTTTCTTT. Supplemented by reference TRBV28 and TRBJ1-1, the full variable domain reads DVKVTQSSRYLVKRTGEKVFLECVQDMDHENMFWYRQDPGLGLRLIYFSYDVKMKEKGDIPEGYSVSREKKERFSLILESASTNQTSMYLCASSFRVGVNTEAFFGQGTRLTVV.

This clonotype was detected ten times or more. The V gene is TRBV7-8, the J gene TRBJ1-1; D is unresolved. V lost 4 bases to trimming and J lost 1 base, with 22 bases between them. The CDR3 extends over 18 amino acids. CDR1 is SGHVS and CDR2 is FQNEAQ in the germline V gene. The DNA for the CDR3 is TGTGCCAGCAGCTCAGACTTACTCACGGGGTTTTGGAACACTGAAGCTTTCTTT. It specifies CASSSDLLTGFWNTEAFF.

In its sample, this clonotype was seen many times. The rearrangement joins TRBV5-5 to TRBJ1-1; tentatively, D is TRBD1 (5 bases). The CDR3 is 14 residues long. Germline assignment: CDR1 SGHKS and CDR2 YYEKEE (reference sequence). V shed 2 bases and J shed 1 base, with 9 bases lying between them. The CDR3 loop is CASSFEGKNTEAFF. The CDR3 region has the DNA TGTGCCAGCAGCTTCGAGGGGAAGAACACTGAAGCTTTCTTT.

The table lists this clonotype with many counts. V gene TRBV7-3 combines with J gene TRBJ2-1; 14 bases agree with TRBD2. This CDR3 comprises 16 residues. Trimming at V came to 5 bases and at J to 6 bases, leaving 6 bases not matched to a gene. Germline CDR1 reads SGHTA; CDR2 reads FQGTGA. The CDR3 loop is CASSPSGLAGANEQFF. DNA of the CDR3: TGTGCCAGCAGCCCCTCGGGACTAGCGGGAGCCAATGAGCAGTTCTTC.

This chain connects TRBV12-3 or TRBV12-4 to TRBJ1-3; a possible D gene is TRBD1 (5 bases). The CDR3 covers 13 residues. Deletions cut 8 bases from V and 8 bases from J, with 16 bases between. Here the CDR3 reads CASQNPQGDTIYF. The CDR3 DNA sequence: TGTGCCAGCCAAAACCCCCAGGGTGACACCATATATTTT.

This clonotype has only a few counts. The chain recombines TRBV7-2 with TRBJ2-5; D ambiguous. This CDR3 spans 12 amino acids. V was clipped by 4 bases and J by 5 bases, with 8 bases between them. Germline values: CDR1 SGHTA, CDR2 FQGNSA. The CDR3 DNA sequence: TGTGCCAGCAGCTACGGCAGGGAGACCCAGTACTTC. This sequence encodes CASSYGRETQYF.

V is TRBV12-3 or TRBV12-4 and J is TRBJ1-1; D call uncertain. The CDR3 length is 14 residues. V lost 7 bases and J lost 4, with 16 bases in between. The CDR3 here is CASTPDRVSTEAFF. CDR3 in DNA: TGTGCCAGCACCCCAGATCGGGTGAGCACTGAAGCTTTCTTT.

The CDR3 loop is CSVEDLGLAGVYYEQYF. For the CDR3, the DNA is TGCAGCGTTGAAGATCTGGGGCTAGCGGGAGTATACTACGAGCAGTACTTC. The chain combines TRBV29-1 with TRBJ2-7, with 10 bases lining up with TRBD2. This CDR3 comprises 17 residues. Germline lookup yields CDR1 SQVTM and CDR2 ANQGSEA. The V and J ends lost 0 bases and 3 bases, in that order; junction bases with no gene match: 11.

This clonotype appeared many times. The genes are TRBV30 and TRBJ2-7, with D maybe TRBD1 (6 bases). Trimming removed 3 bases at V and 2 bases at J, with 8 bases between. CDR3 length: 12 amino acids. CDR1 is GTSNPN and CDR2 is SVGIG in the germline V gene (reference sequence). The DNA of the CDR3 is TGTGCCTGGAGGGACAGCACCTACGAGCAGTACTTC. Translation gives CAWRDSTYEQYF. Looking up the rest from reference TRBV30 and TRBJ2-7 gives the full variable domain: SQTIHQWPATLVQPVGSPLSLECTVEGTSNPNLYWYRQAAGRGLQLLFYSVGIGQISSEVPQNLSASRPQDRQFILSSKKLLLSDSGFYLCAWRDSTYEQYFGPGTRLTVT.

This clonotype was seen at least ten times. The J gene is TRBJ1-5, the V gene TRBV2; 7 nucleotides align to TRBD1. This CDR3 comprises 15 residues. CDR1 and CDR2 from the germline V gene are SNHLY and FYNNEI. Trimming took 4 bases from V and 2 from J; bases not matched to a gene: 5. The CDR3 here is CASSAQGVGNQPQHF. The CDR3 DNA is TGTGCCAGCAGTGCGCAGGGGGTCGGCAATCAGCCCCAGCATTTT.

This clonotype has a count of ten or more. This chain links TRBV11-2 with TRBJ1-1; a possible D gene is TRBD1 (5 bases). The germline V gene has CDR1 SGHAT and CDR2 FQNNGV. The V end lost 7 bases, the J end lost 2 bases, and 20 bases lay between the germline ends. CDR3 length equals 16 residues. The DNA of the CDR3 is TGTGCCAGCAACGAATCAGGGAGATCTAAAAACACTGAAGCTTTCTTT. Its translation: CASNESGRSKNTEAFF.

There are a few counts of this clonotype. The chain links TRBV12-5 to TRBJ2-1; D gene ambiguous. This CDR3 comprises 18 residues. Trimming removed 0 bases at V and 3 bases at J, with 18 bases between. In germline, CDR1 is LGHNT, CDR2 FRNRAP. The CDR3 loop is CASGLVGFIVGRYNEQFF. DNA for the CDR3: TGTGCTAGTGGTTTGGTAGGGTTTATCGTAGGGCGCTACAATGAGCAGTTCTTC.

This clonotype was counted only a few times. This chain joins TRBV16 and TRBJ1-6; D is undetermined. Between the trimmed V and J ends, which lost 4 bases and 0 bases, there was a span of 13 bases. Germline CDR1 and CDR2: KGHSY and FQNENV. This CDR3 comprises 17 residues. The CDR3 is CASSLQALSSYNSPLHF. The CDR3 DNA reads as TGTGCCAGCAGCCTTCAAGCCCTTAGCTCCTATAATTCACCCCTCCACTTT.

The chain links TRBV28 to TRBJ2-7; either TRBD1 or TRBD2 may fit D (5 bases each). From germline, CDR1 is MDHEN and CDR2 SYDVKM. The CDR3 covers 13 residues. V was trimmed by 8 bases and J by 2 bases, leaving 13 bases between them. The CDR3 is CASGRDVAYEQYF. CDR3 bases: TGTGCCAGCGGTCGGGACGTTGCCTACGAGCAGTACTTC.

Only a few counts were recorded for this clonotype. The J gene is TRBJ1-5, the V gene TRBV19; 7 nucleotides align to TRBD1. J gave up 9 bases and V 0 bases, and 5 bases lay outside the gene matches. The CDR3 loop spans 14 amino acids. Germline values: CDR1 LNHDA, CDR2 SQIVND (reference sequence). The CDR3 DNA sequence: TGTGCCAGTAGTATAGACGAGGGGGCTCGGCCCCAGCATTTT. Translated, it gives CASSIDEGARPQHF.

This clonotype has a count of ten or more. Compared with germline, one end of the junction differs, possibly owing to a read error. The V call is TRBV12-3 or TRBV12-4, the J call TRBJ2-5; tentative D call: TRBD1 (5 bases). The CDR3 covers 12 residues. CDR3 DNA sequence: TGTGCCAGCAGATTAGCAGGGGAGACCCAGTACTTC. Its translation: CASRLAGETQYF.

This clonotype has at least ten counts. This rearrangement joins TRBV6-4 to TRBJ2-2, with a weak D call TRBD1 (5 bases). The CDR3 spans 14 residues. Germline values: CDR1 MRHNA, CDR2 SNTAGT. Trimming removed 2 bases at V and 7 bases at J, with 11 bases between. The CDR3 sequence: CASSDRQGDGELFF. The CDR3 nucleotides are TGTGCCAGCAGTGACAGGCAGGGCGACGGGGAGCTGTTTTTT.

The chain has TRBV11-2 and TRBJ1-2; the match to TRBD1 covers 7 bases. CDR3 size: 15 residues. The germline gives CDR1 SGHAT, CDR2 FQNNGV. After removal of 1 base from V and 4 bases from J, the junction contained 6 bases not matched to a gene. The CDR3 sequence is CASSLGQGVGYGYTF. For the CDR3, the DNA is TGTGCCAGCAGCTTAGGACAGGGAGTAGGCTATGGCTACACCTTC.